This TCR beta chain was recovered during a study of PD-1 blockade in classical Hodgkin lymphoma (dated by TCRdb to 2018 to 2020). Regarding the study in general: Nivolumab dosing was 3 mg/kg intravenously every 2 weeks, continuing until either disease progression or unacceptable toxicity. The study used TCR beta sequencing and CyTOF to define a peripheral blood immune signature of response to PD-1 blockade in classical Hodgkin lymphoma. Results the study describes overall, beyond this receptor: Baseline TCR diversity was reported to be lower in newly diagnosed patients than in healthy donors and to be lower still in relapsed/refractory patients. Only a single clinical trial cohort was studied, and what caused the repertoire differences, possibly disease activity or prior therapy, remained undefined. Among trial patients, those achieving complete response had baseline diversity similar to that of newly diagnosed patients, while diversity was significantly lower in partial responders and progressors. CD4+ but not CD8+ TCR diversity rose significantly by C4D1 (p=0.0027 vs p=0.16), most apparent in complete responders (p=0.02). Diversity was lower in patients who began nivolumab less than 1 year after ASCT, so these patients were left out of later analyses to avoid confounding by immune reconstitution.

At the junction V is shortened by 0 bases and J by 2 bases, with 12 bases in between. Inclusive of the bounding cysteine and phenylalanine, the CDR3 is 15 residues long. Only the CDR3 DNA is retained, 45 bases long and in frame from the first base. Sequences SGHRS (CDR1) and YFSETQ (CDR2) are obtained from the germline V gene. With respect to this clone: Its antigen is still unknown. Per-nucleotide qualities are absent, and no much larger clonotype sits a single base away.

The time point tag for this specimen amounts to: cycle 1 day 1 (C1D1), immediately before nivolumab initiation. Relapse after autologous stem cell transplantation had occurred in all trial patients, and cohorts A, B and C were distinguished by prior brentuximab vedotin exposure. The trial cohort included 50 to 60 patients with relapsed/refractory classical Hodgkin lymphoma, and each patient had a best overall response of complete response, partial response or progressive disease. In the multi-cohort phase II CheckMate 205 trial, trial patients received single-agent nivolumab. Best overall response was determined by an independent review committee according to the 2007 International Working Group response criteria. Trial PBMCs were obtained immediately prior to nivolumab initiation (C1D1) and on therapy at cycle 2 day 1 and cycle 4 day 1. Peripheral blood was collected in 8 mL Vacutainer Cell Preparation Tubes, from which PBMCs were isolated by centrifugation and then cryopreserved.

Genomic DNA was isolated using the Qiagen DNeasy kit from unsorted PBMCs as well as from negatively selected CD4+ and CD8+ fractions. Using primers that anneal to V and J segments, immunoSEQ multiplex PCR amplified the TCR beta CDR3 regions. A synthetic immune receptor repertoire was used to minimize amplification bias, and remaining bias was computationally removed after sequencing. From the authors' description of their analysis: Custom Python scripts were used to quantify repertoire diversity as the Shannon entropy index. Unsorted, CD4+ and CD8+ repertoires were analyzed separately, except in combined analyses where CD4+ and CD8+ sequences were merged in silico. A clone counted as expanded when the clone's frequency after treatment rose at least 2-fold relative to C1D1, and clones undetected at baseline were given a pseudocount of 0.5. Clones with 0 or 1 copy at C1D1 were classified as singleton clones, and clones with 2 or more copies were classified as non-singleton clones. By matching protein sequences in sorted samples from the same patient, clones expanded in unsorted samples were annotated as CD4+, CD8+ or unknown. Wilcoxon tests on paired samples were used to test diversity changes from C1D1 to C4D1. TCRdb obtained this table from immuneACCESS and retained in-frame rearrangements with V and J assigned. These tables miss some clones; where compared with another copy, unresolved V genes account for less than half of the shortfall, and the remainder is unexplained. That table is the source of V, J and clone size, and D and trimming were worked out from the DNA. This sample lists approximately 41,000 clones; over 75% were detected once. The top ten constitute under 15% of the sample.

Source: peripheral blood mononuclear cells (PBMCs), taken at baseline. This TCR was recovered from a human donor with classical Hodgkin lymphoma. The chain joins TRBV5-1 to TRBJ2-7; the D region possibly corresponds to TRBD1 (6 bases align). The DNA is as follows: TGCGCCAGCAGCTTGGAGGACAGTAAAACCTACGAGCAGTACTTC. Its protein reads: CASSLEDSKTYEQYF.